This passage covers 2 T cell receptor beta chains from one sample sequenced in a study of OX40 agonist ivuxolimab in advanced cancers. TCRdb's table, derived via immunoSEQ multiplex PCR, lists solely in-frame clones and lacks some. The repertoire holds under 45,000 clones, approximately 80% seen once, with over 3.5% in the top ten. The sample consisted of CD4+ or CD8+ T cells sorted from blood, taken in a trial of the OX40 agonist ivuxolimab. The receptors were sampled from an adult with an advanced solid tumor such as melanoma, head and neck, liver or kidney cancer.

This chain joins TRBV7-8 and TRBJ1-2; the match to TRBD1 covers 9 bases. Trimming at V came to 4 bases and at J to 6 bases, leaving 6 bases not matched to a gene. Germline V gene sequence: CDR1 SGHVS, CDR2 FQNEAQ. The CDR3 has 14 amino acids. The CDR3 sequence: CASSWGTGRDGYTF. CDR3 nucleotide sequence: TGTGCCAGCAGCTGGGGGACAGGGAGGGATGGCTACACCTTC.

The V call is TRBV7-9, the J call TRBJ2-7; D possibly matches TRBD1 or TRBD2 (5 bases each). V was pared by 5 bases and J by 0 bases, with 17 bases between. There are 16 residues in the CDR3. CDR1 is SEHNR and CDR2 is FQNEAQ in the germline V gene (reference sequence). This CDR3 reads CASSSAGTVSSYEQYF. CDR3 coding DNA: TGTGCCAGCAGCAGCGCCGGGACCGTTAGCTCCTACGAGCAGTACTTC.